These 15 T cell receptor beta chains were sequenced from one sample in a study of early T cells in non-severe SARS-CoV-2 infection. TCRdb fed the 5' RACE reads into MiXCR, producing one record per CDR3 protein. The data hold roughly 55,000 distinct CDR3 sequences, with around a tenth observed a single time. Sequencing was carried out using whole blood. These receptors originate from an adult who was a healthcare worker with PCR-confirmed SARS-CoV-2 infection or an uninfected control (not recorded which).

This clonotype has a count of ten or more. In DNA form, the CDR3 reads TGCGCCAGCAGCCAATACAGGGAAGAGACCCAGTACTTC. Encoded protein: CASSQYREETQYF. V is TRBV4-1 and J is TRBJ2-5, with D perhaps matching TRBD1 (6 bases). CDR1 MGHRA and CDR2 YSYEKL come from the germline V gene. V gave up 2 bases and J gave up 3 bases, with 7 bases separating them. This CDR3 is built from 13 residues.

V and J are TRBV11-2 and TRBJ2-6; TRBD1 agrees at 11 bases. CDR1 and CDR2 from the germline V gene are SGHAT and FQNNGV. This CDR3 contains 19 residues. The V gene end was trimmed by 6 bases and the J gene end by 4 bases; junction bases not matched to a gene: 14. CDR3 protein: CASSPTRTGGASGANVLTF. The CDR3 DNA is TGTGCCAGCAGTCCCACTAGGACAGGGGGCGCTTCAGGGGCCAACGTCCTGACTTTC.

Many counts were recorded for this clonotype. CDR3 nucleotides: TGTGCCAGCAGTATAATAGCGGGGCCTCGCACAGATACGCAGTATTTT. Its protein product is CASSIIAGPRTDTQYF. The chain joins TRBV12-3 or TRBV12-4 to TRBJ2-3; 8 nucleotides agree with TRBD2. V dropped 5 bases and J dropped 1; count of bases not matched to a gene: 8. The CDR3 contains 16 residues.

This clonotype was found many times. This chain connects TRBV19 to TRBJ2-3; D uncertain. The V gene lost 7 bases and the J gene lost 2 bases, with 16 bases spanning the gap. The germline CDR1 and CDR2 sequences are LNHDA and SQIVND (reference sequence). There are 15 residues in the CDR3. CDR3 sequence reads: CASKRSEFPTDTQYF. The CDR3 region has the DNA TGTGCCAGTAAGAGAAGCGAGTTCCCCACAGATACGCAGTATTTT.

This clonotype was counted many times. The V gene is TRBV10-3, the J gene TRBJ2-4, with a weak D call TRBD2 (5 bases). Looked up from germline, CDR1 is ENHRY and CDR2 is SYGVKD. V was pared by 0 bases and J by 7 bases, with 10 bases between. The CDR3 spans 14 residues. The CDR3 bases are TGTGCCATCAGTGAGTCGGTTAGCGTGAACATTCAGTACTTC. It codes for CAISESVSVNIQYF.

This clonotype appeared many times. The rearrangement links TRBV2 to TRBJ2-1; 14 nucleotides line up with TRBD2. The germline CDR1 and CDR2 sequences are SNHLY and FYNNEI. V was pared by 2 bases and J by 5 bases, with 2 bases of the junction left unmatched. The CDR3 is 16 amino acids. CDR3 DNA sequence: TGTGCCAGCAGTGAAATGGGACTAGCGGGAGACAATGAGCAGTTCTTC. It is translated as CASSEMGLAGDNEQFF.

This clonotype turned up a few times. This chain links TRBV4-2 with TRBJ2-5; D is ambiguous. The CDR3 totals 17 residues. V was trimmed by 6 bases and J by 1 base, leaving 21 bases between them. Germline V CDR1 and CDR2: LGHNA, YNFKEQ. The chain's CDR3 is CASSFQRAGEIQETQYF. CDR3 DNA sequence: TGTGCCAGCAGTTTTCAAAGGGCCGGAGAAATCCAAGAGACCCAGTACTTC.

The chain's CDR3 is CASSLGALGGEQYF. The CDR3 DNA reads as TGTGCCAGCAGCTTAGGGGCCCTGGGGGGCGAGCAGTACTTC. V gene TRBV11-2 combines with J gene TRBJ2-7; maybe TRBD2 (6 bases). The CDR3 has 14 amino acids. Trimming stripped 1 base from V and 6 bases from J, with 13 bases between. CDR1 and CDR2 (germline): SGHAT, FQNNGV. Full variable domain (outside the CDR3, taken from reference TRBV11-2 and TRBJ2-7): EAGVAQSPRYKIIEKRQSVAFWCNPISGHATLYWYQQILGQGPKLLIQFQNNGVVDDSQLPKDRFSAERLKGVDSTLKIQPAKLEDSAVYLCASSLGALGGEQYFGPGTRLTVT.

This clonotype was seen many times. The rearrangement joins TRBV10-2 to TRBJ1-2; the D is unclear. The CDR3 totals 14 residues. The germline CDR1 and CDR2 sequences are WSHSY and SAAADI. Trimming removed 10 bases from V and 2 bases from J, with 17 bases in between. The CDR3 here is CAISRPTANYGYTF. The CDR3 DNA sequence: TGCGCCATATCTCGCCCGACGGCCAACTATGGCTACACCTTC.

This clonotype was seen a few times. The chain employs TRBV10-3 and TRBJ1-6; tentative D call: TRBD1 (5 bases). The germline V gene encodes CDR1 ENHRY and CDR2 SYGVKD. Trimming shortened V by 5 bases and J by 7 bases, and 12 bases separated the two germline ends. The CDR3 runs 14 residues. CDR3 sequence (DNA): TGTGCCATCAGTTTGGACGGGGGAAATTCACCCCTCCACTTT. It is translated as CAISLDGGNSPLHF.

This clonotype has a handful of counts. The chain carries TRBV12-3 or TRBV12-4 and TRBJ2-1; 10 bases map to TRBD2. This CDR3 is built from 19 residues. With V trimmed by 7 bases and J by 2 bases, 17 bases remained unmatched. Here the CDR3 DNA reads TGTGCCAGCAAAGGGACGTCCGAATCTAGCGGGGGCCCCTACAATGAGCAGTTCTTC. It specifies CASKGTSESSGGPYNEQFF.

This clonotype was seen repeatedly, ten times or more. This chain links TRBV5-6 with TRBJ2-1, with D perhaps TRBD2 (6 bases). CDR3 length: 15 amino acids. V was clipped by 1 base and J by 7 bases, with 15 bases between them. Germline V lookup: CDR1 SGHDT, CDR2 YYEEEE. The CDR3 reads CASSLLSGGGNEQFF. CDR3 nucleotides: TGTGCCAGCAGCTTGTTATCCGGGGGAGGTAATGAGCAGTTCTTC.

The chain links TRBV20-1 to TRBJ2-5; D is ambiguous. Germline V lookup: CDR1 DFQATT, CDR2 SNEGSKA (reference sequence). This CDR3 comprises 12 residues. V was pared by 6 bases and J by 5 bases, with 13 bases between. CDR3 in DNA: TGCAGTGCAAAGTGGGGTTTGGAGACCCAGTACTTC. Translated: CSAKWGLETQYF.

This clonotype was observed once. This chain joins TRBV6-1 and TRBJ1-1; 10 positions agree with TRBD1. Trimming took 5 bases from V and 8 from J; bases not matched to a gene: 14. This CDR3 comprises 16 residues. From germline, CDR1 is MNHNS and CDR2 SASEGT. The CDR3 DNA sequence: TGTGCCAGCAGTTGGCGGGGACAGGGGCCCACCGTGGAAGCTTTCTTT. It specifies CASSWRGQGPTVEAFF.

This clonotype was recorded a few times. The CDR3 nucleotides read TGTGCCAGCGGGACAGACAACTATGGCTACACCTTC. Encoded protein: CASGTDNYGYTF. The chain links TRBV5-4 to TRBJ1-2; 7 nucleotides align to TRBD1. The CDR3 length is 12 residues. Unmatched junction bases numbered 2, after V lost 7 bases and J lost 2 bases. Germline V gene sequence: CDR1 SGHNT, CDR2 YYREEE (reference sequence).